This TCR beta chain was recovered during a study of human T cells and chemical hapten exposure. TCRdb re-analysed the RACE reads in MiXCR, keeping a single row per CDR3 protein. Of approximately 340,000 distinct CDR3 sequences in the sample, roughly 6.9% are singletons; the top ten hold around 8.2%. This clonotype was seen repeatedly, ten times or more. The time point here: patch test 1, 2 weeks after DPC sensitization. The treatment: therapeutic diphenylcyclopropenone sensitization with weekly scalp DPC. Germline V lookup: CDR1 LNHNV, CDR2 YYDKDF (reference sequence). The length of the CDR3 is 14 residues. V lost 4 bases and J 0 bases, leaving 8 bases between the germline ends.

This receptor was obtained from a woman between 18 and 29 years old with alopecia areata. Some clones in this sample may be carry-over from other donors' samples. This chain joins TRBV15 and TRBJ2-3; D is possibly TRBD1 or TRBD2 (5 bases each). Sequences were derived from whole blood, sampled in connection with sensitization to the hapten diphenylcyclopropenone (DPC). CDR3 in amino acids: CATSNEGSTDTQYF. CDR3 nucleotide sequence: TGTGCCACCAGCAACGAGGGGAGCACAGATACGCAGTATTTT.